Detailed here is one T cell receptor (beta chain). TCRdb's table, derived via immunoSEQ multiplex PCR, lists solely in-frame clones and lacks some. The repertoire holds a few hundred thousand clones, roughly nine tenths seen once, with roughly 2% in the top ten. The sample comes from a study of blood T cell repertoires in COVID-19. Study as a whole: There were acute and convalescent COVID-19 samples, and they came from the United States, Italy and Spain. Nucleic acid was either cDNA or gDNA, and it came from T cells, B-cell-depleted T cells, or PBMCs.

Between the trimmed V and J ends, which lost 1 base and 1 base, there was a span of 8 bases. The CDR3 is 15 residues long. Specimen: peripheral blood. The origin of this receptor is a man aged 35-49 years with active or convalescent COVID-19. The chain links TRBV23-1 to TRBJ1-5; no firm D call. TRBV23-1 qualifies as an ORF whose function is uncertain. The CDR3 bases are TGCGCCAGCAGTCAATTCAGCAGGAGCAATCAGCCCCAGCATTTT. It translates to CASSQFSRSNQPQHF.